These 6 T cell receptor beta chains came from one sample sequenced in a study of blood T cell repertoires in COVID-19 (dated by TCRdb to 2019 to 2021). Library generation was performed with the immunoSEQ multiplex PCR assay. The clones in this table, taken by TCRdb from immuneACCESS, are in-frame only. Not every clone is retained; where verified, under half of the shortfall comes from an unresolved V gene, and the cause of the rest is unknown. The table for this sample lists roughly 140,000 clones; roughly 88% of them were counted only once. The ten most abundant clones make up roughly 9.8% of the sample. Input material: peripheral blood. The receptors stem from a woman between 50 and 59 years old with acute or convalescent COVID-19.

The chain recombines TRBV5-1 with TRBJ1-1; 7 bases agree with TRBD1. Losses at the gene ends were 3 bases for V and 4 bases for J; bases not matched to a gene: 6. Germline-derived CDR1 and CDR2 are SGHRS and YFSETQ. CDR3 length: 14 residues. CDR3 sequence reads: CASSSADRSTEAFF. The CDR3 DNA is TGCGCCAGCAGCTCCGCGGACAGGAGCACTGAAGCTTTCTTT.

The V and J genes are TRBV5-1 and TRBJ1-2, with D possibly being TRBD1 (6 bases). CDR1 and CDR2 from the germline V gene are SGHRS and YFSETQ. This CDR3 is 14 amino acids long. Trimming left V 0 bases short and J 2 bases short, with 8 bases between. The CDR3 here is CASSLGGQNYGYTF. The CDR3, as DNA: TGCGCCAGCAGCTTGGGCGGACAGAACTATGGCTACACCTTC. Using reference TRBV5-1 and TRBJ1-2 for the parts outside the CDR3, the full variable domain is KAGVTQTPRYLIKTRGQQVTLSCSPISGHRSVSWYQQTPGQGLQFLFEYFSETQRNKGNFPGRFSGRQFSNSRSEMNVSTLELGDSALYLCASSLGGQNYGYTFGSGTRLTVV.

This chain links TRBV7-9 with TRBJ2-7; 12 bases agree with TRBD2. V was pared by 5 bases and J by 3 bases, with 11 bases of the junction left unmatched. The CDR3 sequence is 17 residues long. Germline CDR1 is SEHNR and CDR2 is FQNEAQ (reference sequence). CDR3 sequence (DNA): TGTGCCAGCAGCCCAGAGACTAGCGGGGGACTCCACTACGAGCAGTACTTC. As protein: CASSPETSGGLHYEQYF.

This chain's CDR3 is CASIFQQGYEQYF. The CDR3 coding sequence is TGTGCCAGCATTTTTCAACAGGGCTACGAGCAGTACTTC. V gene TRBV6-5 combines with J gene TRBJ2-7; TRBD1 might be the D (6 bases). Trimming left V 7 bases short and J 3 bases short, with 13 bases between. This CDR3 is built from 13 residues. Per germline, CDR1 MNHEY and CDR2 SVGAGI.

This clone was counted only a few times. This rearrangement joins TRBV9 to TRBJ1-2; perhaps TRBD1 as D (5 bases). Trimming stripped 3 bases from V and 4 bases from J, with 13 bases between. Per the germline V gene, CDR1 is SGDLS and CDR2 is YYNGEE. The CDR3 spans 14 residues. CDR3 loop: CASSAGGRVYGYTF. The DNA of the CDR3 is TGTGCCAGCAGCGCCGGGGGGAGGGTCTATGGCTACACCTTC.

On this clone: Different DNA sequences within this sample yield the same CDR3. This chain's CDR3 is CASSFTYEQYF. The CDR3 DNA reads TGTGCCAGCAGTTTCACCTACGAGCAGTACTTC. The J gene is TRBJ2-7, the V gene TRBV28; D unclear. V was pared by 3 bases and J by 2 bases, with 2 bases between. Germline V CDR1 and CDR2: MDHEN, SYDVKM. CDR3 length: 11 amino acids.